These 29 T cell receptor beta chains share one sample of origin, sequenced in a study of shared clonotypes between healthy human individuals. Libraries were prepared by immunoSEQ multiplex PCR; TCRdb keeps only in-frame clonotypes and omits some of them. The sample carries about 380,000 clones, 96% recorded once. The sample consisted of memory CD8+ T cells sorted from blood. Subset given: CD45RO+ cells pooled with CCR7-negative TemRA cells. The origin of the receptors is a young man in good health.

This clone has only a few counts. The CDR3 nucleotides read TGCGCCAGCAGCCAAGATCTGCGGGAGGGCGAGACCCAGTACTTC. Translated: CASSQDLREGETQYF. The chain couples TRBV4-1 to TRBJ2-5; 9 nucleotides agree with TRBD2. Germline lookup yields CDR1 MGHRA and CDR2 YSYEKL. Trimming took 0 bases from V and 5 from J; bases not matched to a gene: 4. This CDR3 spans 15 amino acids.

The rearrangement uses TRBV28 and TRBJ2-7, with TRBD2 matching over 9 bases. This CDR3 has 13 residues. With V trimmed by 6 bases and J by 5 bases, 5 bases remained unmatched. The germline V gene has CDR1 MDHEN and CDR2 SYDVKM. CDR3 region: CASRYPSGNEQYF. The CDR3 DNA reads TGTGCCAGCAGATACCCTAGCGGGAACGAGCAGTACTTC.

The chain has TRBV6-1 and TRBJ1-2; 8 positions agree with TRBD1. The V gene end was trimmed by 2 bases and the J gene end by 6 bases; junction bases not matched to a gene: 2. CDR1 and CDR2 (germline): MNHNS, SASEGT. This CDR3 region has 13 residues. The CDR3 sequence: CASSEHRGDGYTF. As DNA, the CDR3 is TGTGCCAGCAGTGAACACAGGGGGGATGGCTACACCTTC.

The V and J genes are TRBV5-1 and TRBJ1-2; TRBD1 is a possible D gene (6 bases). Germline assignment: CDR1 SGHRS and CDR2 YFSETQ. This CDR3 spans 11 amino acids. V was cut by 3 bases and J by 14 bases, with 14 bases left in between. In DNA form, the CDR3 reads TGCGCCAGCAGCTCTCCAGGGGATTTAACCTTC. This encodes CASSSPGDLTF.

The chain joins TRBV18 to TRBJ1-5; 7 nucleotides align to TRBD1. The V gene's germline CDR1 is KGHSH and CDR2 LQKENI. Germline trimming cut 6 bases from V and 9 bases from J; bases unmatched to any gene: 8. This CDR3 has 13 amino acids. This chain's CDR3 is CASSLTGASPQHF. The CDR3 nucleotides are TGTGCCAGCTCTCTAACAGGGGCTTCGCCCCAGCATTTT.

The J gene is TRBJ2-2, the V gene TRBV5-1; 7 bases are a match to TRBD2. This CDR3 is 14 amino acids long. Germline-derived CDR1 and CDR2 are SGHRS and YFSETQ. V lost 1 base, J lost 3 bases, and 0 bases stayed unmatched. CDR3 sequence reads: CASSLLADTGELFF. DNA of the CDR3: TGCGCCAGCAGCTTGCTAGCGGACACCGGGGAGCTGTTTTTT.

The chain carries TRBV10-3 and TRBJ2-3, with TRBD2 identical over 9 bases. The CDR3 spans 15 residues. Germline V gene sequence: CDR1 ENHRY, CDR2 SYGVKD. V was pared by 6 bases and J by 2 bases, with 6 bases of the junction left unmatched. This CDR3 reads CAISKTSGLTDTQYF. DNA for the CDR3: TGTGCCATCAGCAAGACTAGCGGCCTCACAGATACGCAGTATTTT.

The rearrangement links TRBV5-4 to TRBJ2-2, with D maybe TRBD2 (7 bases). CDR1 SGHNT and CDR2 YYREEE come from the germline V gene (reference sequence). V was shortened by 2 bases and J by 6 bases, with 14 bases between the two germline ends. The CDR3 is 15 amino acids. The CDR3 loop reads CASSLGGGKSGELFF. The CDR3 nucleotides read TGTGCCAGCAGCTTAGGGGGAGGGAAGTCCGGGGAGCTGTTTTTT.

The rearrangement joins TRBV28 to TRBJ2-3, with unresolved D. Between the trimmed V and J ends, which lost 11 bases and 1 base, there was a span of 7 bases. The CDR3 contains 11 residues. The germline gives CDR1 MDHEN, CDR2 SYDVKM. CDR3 sequence: CACLRTDTQYF. The CDR3, as DNA: TGTGCCTGCCTTCGCACAGATACGCAGTATTTT.

CDR3 in amino acids: CASPKEETQYF. As DNA, the CDR3 is TGTGCCTCCCCAAAGGAGGAGACCCAGTACTTC. The chain uses TRBV28 and TRBJ2-5, with no clear D. The V gene lost 11 bases and the J gene lost 5 bases, with 12 bases spanning the gap. The CDR3 runs to 11 residues. Germline CDR1 and CDR2: MDHEN and SYDVKM. Combining the CDR3 with reference TRBV28 and TRBJ2-5 gives the whole variable domain DVKVTQSSRYLVKRTGEKVFLECVQDMDHENMFWYRQDPGLGLRLIYFSYDVKMKEKGDIPEGYSVSREKKERFSLILESASTNQTSMYLCASPKEETQYFGPGTRLLVL.

The chain uses TRBV5-4 and TRBJ2-5; D unclear. Germline CDR1 and CDR2: SGHNT and YYREEE (reference sequence). The CDR3 sequence is 16 residues long. V lost 4 bases and J lost 4, with 20 bases in between. CDR3 DNA: TGTGCCAGCAGCCTAGACGAGAATGGACCAGCAGAGACCCAGTACTTC. Protein sequence: CASSLDENGPAETQYF.

J is TRBJ2-1 and V is TRBV28; D might be TRBD1 or TRBD2, each matching 5 bases. V gave up 5 bases and J gave up 2 bases, with 13 bases separating them. The germline V gene encodes CDR1 MDHEN and CDR2 SYDVKM. This CDR3 has 15 residues. The DNA for the CDR3 is TGTGCCAGCAGTCAGGGAGCAAGGACCTACAATGAGCAGTTCTTC. Translating gives CASSQGARTYNEQFF.

This chain uses TRBV9 with TRBJ2-7; 7 bases align to TRBD2. Germline loops: CDR1 SGDLS, CDR2 YYNGEE. The CDR3 is made up of 13 amino acids. With V trimmed by 3 bases and J by 6 bases, 6 bases remained unmatched. CDR3 bases: TGTGCCAGCAGCGGAGCGGGAAGGGGCGAGCAGTACTTC. This translates into CASSGAGRGEQYF.

V gene TRBV7-9 combines with J gene TRBJ1-2; D is uncertain. Trimming shortened V by 3 bases and J by 6 bases, and 14 bases separated the two germline ends. Germline CDR1 SEHNR, CDR2 FQNEAQ (reference sequence). This CDR3 comprises 14 residues. CDR3 DNA: TGTGCCAGCAGCTTGGCCGCAGTTCCCAATGGCTACACCTTC. Its protein is CASSLAAVPNGYTF.

This clone has just a few counts. This chain links TRBV6-6 with TRBJ1-2; D gene unclear. The CDR3 runs 13 residues. Germline V gene data show CDR1 as MNHNY and CDR2 as SVGAGI (reference sequence). V was clipped by 8 bases and J by 1 base, with 11 bases between them. CDR3 sequence reads: CASQTAGNYGYTF. CDR3 in DNA: TGTGCCAGCCAGACCGCCGGTAACTATGGCTACACCTTC.

The chain is built from TRBV4-2 and TRBJ2-1, with no clear D. The CDR3 is 13 residues long. Germline CDR1 is LGHNA and CDR2 is YNFKEQ. Trimming cost V 0 bases and J 11 bases, with 11 bases left between them. The CDR3: CASSQDQKTQQFF. For the CDR3, the DNA is TGTGCCAGCAGCCAAGATCAAAAGACCCAGCAGTTCTTC.

V usage is TRBV10-3 and J usage is TRBJ2-4; unclear D gene. Trimming pared 3 bases from V and 8 bases from J, leaving 8 bases between. The germline V gene has CDR1 ENHRY and CDR2 SYGVKD. The CDR3 is 12 amino acids. The CDR3: CAISDGLDIQYF. The CDR3 DNA follows: TGTGCCATCAGTGACGGGTTGGACATTCAGTACTTC.

With respect to this clone: Additional DNA sequences in this sample encode the identical CDR3. The chain couples TRBV4-1 to TRBJ1-5, with unresolved D. Germline loops: CDR1 MGHRA, CDR2 YSYEKL. CDR3 size: 12 residues. Deletions cut 3 bases from V and 4 bases from J, with 4 bases between. In DNA, the CDR3 is TGCGCCAGCAGCCACCCAAATCAGCCCCAGCATTTT. Its translation: CASSHPNQPQHF.

The rearrangement uses TRBV28 and TRBJ1-5, with D possibly matching TRBD1 (6 bases). Germline V gene lookup returns CDR1 MDHEN and CDR2 SYDVKM. Trimming shortened V by 8 bases and J by 4 bases, and 15 bases separated the two germline ends. The CDR3 runs 14 residues. For the CDR3, the DNA is TGTGCCAGCGCCTTGGACAGCCCTAATCAGCCCCAGCATTTT. It codes for CASALDSPNQPQHF. Using reference TRBV28 and TRBJ1-5 for the parts outside the CDR3, the full variable domain is DVKVTQSSRYLVKRTGEKVFLECVQDMDHENMFWYRQDPGLGLRLIYFSYDVKMKEKGDIPEGYSVSREKKERFSLILESASTNQTSMYLCASALDSPNQPQHFGDGTRLSIL.

The gene calls are TRBV2 and TRBJ2-1, with D possibly TRBD1 on 5 matching bases. The CDR3 covers 13 residues. CDR1 is SNHLY and CDR2 is FYNNEI in the germline V gene. Trimming stripped 6 bases from V and 4 bases from J, with 10 bases between. This CDR3 reads CASRGRGYNEQFF. The DNA for the CDR3 is TGTGCCAGCAGGGGGCGAGGATACAATGAGCAGTTCTTC.

The rearrangement links TRBV28 to TRBJ2-5; 8 bases agree with TRBD1. CDR3 size: 15 residues. Germline V gene sequence: CDR1 MDHEN, CDR2 SYDVKM. Unmatched junction bases numbered 18, after V lost 10 bases and J lost 8 bases. Written as DNA, the CDR3 is TGTGCCACCCGCGTACTGCCGGACAGGGCAGGAACCCAGTACTTC. Its translation: CATRVLPDRAGTQYF. The full variable domain, with the rest looked up from reference TRBV28 and TRBJ2-5, is DVKVTQSSRYLVKRTGEKVFLECVQDMDHENMFWYRQDPGLGLRLIYFSYDVKMKEKGDIPEGYSVSREKKERFSLILESASTNQTSMYLCATRVLPDRAGTQYFGPGTRLLVL.

The genes are TRBV9 and TRBJ2-2; no clear D gene. The CDR3 runs to 16 residues. The V gene's germline CDR1 is SGDLS and CDR2 YYNGEE. Trimming cost V 5 bases and J 2 bases, with 16 bases left between them. CDR3 in DNA: TGTGCCAGCAGTGATAACCCAAAAATAAACACCGGGGAGCTGTTTTTT. Translation: CASSDNPKINTGELFF.

The chain employs TRBV5-1 and TRBJ2-7; tentative D call: TRBD2 (5 bases). Germline V gene sequence: CDR1 SGHRS, CDR2 YFSETQ. This CDR3 is 15 amino acids long. The V end lost 4 bases, the J end lost 6 bases, and 20 bases lay between the germline ends. The CDR3 bases are TGCGCCAGCAGCCTCGGACTGATTTGGTCGGGCGAGCAGTACTTC. Translation: CASSLGLIWSGEQYF.

This chain uses TRBV7-9 with TRBJ2-7; D uncertain. Germline lookup yields CDR1 SEHNR and CDR2 FQNEAQ (reference sequence). V dropped 4 bases and J dropped 2 bases, with 9 bases sitting between them. This CDR3 region has 13 residues. The chain's CDR3 is CASSSDGPYEQYF. The CDR3 nucleotides are TGTGCCAGCAGCTCAGACGGACCCTACGAGCAGTACTTC.

Comment on this clone: One end of the junction varies from germline; a read error may be responsible. This chain connects TRBV7-2 to TRBJ1-3; D is unclear. CDR1 and CDR2 (germline): SGHTA, FQGNSA. CDR3 size: 14 residues. The CDR3, as DNA: TGTGCCAGCAGCCTTACGGTCCCGGAGCCCCCCATGGGTTTT. Translating it yields CASSLTVPEPPMGF.

V is TRBV5-5 and J is TRBJ2-7; TRBD1 matches 7 bases. Germline V CDR1 and CDR2: SGHKS, YYEKEE (reference sequence). The CDR3 runs 14 residues. V gave up 0 bases and J gave up 3 bases; unmatched junction bases: 3. The chain's CDR3 is CASSLGQGVYEQYF. The CDR3 DNA reads TGTGCCAGCAGCTTGGGACAGGGAGTCTACGAGCAGTACTTC.

V is TRBV7-9 and J is TRBJ2-7; D may be TRBD1 or TRBD2 (5 bases each). This CDR3 region has 13 residues. V lost 2 bases to trimming and J lost 2 bases, with 7 bases between them. From germline, CDR1 is SEHNR and CDR2 FQNEAQ (reference sequence). The CDR3 reads CASSLRGPYEQYF. The CDR3 nucleotides are TGTGCCAGCAGCTTAAGGGGACCCTACGAGCAGTACTTC. Full variable domain (outside the CDR3, taken from reference TRBV7-9 and TRBJ2-7): DTGVSQNPRHKITKRGQNVTFRCDPISEHNRLYWYRQTLGQGPEFLTYFQNEAQLEKSRLLSDRFSAERPKGSFSTLEIQRTEQGDSAMYLCASSLRGPYEQYFGPGTRLTVT.

This chain links TRBV6-1 with TRBJ2-5, with D tentatively TRBD1 or TRBD2 (5 bases each). V was pared by 3 bases and J by 4 bases, with 9 bases between. Germline-derived CDR1 and CDR2 are MNHNS and SASEGT. The CDR3 runs to 13 residues. Here the CDR3 DNA reads TGTGCCAGCAGTGACCGGGGCGGAGAGACCCAGTACTTC. Its translation is CASSDRGGETQYF.

V is TRBV30 and J is TRBJ1-1, with TRBD1 matching over 7 bases. Germline V gives CDR1 GTSNPN, CDR2 SVGIG (reference sequence). The CDR3 covers 14 residues. V lost 0 bases, J lost 5 bases, and 6 bases stayed unmatched. The CDR3 nucleotides read TGTGCCTGGAGTGTGACAGGGTTTGGGACTGAAGCTTTCTTT. Translating it yields CAWSVTGFGTEAFF.